Listed here are 9 T cell receptor beta chains from one sample, sequenced in a study of regulatory T cells in long-lasting Graves disease. Sample time point: newly diagnosed GD, antithyroid drugs for less than 3 months. The TCR library was made from RNA extracted from PBMCs. For TCR beta, libraries came from iRepertoire HTBI primers and Arm-PCR of CDR3 regions. TCRdb used MiXCR to reprocess the multiplex PCR reads, holding one entry per CDR3 protein. The sample carries around 470,000 distinct CDR3 sequences, around 15% recorded once. The sample also formed part of further work on T cells in Graves' hyperthyroidism and ophthalmopathy.

Sequenced material: peripheral blood mononuclear cells (PBMCs), taken at new diagnosis, from a patient treated with antithyroid drugs. The receptors were sampled from a woman between 50 and 59 years old with Graves disease.

The chain couples TRBV6-2 or TRBV6-3 to TRBJ2-7; 10 nucleotides align to TRBD2. Germline CDR1 MNHEY, CDR2 SVGEGT. Losses at the gene ends were 2 bases for V and 3 bases for J; bases not matched to a gene: 4. This CDR3 is 15 amino acids long. The CDR3, as DNA: TGTGCCAGCAGTTACCAGCGGGAGGGGGGCTACGAGCAGTACTTC. This encodes CASSYQREGGYEQYF.

Only a few counts were recorded for this clonotype. The chain links TRBV12-3 or TRBV12-4 to TRBJ2-1; a possible D gene is TRBD2 (5 bases). V was pared by 4 bases and J by 8 bases, with 18 bases between. The CDR3 spans 15 residues. CDR3: CASSWERAERDEQFF. CDR3 coding DNA: TGTGCCAGCAGTTGGGAGAGGGCGGAACGGGATGAGCAGTTCTTC.

In its sample, this clonotype was seen many times. The V and J genes are TRBV5-1 and TRBJ2-3; the match to TRBD2 covers 9 bases. CDR1 SGHRS and CDR2 YFSETQ come from the germline V gene. V dropped 4 bases and J dropped 2; count of bases not matched to a gene: 11. CDR3 length: 17 amino acids. CDR3 in amino acids: CASSPTLAGSVTDTQYF. In nucleotides, the CDR3 is TGCGCCAGCAGCCCAACACTAGCGGGTTCCGTCACAGATACGCAGTATTTT.

This clonotype has at least ten counts. The V call is TRBV20-1, the J call TRBJ2-1; D is perhaps TRBD2 (7 bases). The germline gives CDR1 DFQATT, CDR2 SNEGSKA (reference sequence). The V end was cut by 0 bases, the J end by 4 bases, with 19 bases between. The CDR3 sequence is 17 residues long. CDR3 DNA: TGCAGTGCTAGAGATCCTTGGGGGCTAGCGGTATACAATGAGCAGTTCTTC. It codes for CSARDPWGLAVYNEQFF.

The chain uses TRBV9 and TRBJ1-2; tentative D call: TRBD1 (5 bases). CDR1 is SGDLS, CDR2 YYNGEE, per germline. V was pared by 0 bases and J by 3 bases, with 12 bases between. The length of the CDR3 is 15 residues. The CDR3 DNA reads as TGTGCCAGCAGCGTAGCTTTGGTGGGGGACTATGGCTACACCTTC. Translation gives CASSVALVGDYGYTF.

This clonotype was counted at least ten times. The gene calls are TRBV6-1 and TRBJ2-7; 7 bases line up with TRBD2. Germline-derived CDR1 and CDR2 are MNHNS and SASEGT. Losses at the gene ends were 6 bases for V and 9 bases for J; bases not matched to a gene: 20. The CDR3 spans 16 residues. The CDR3 region has the DNA TGTGCCAGCAGCGCTACGTCCTTCCGGGACTACTTAGGGCAGTACTTC. It codes for CASSATSFRDYLGQYF.

This clonotype came up a few times. At one end the junction does not follow the germline gene, possibly because of a read error. The chain is built from TRBV28 and TRBJ1-5; D is undetermined. The CDR3 loop spans 14 amino acids. Germline CDR1 reads MDHEN; CDR2 reads SYDVKM. In DNA form, the CDR3 reads TGTGCTAGCAGTTTATCCCAATTTAATCAGCCCCAGCATTTT. This gives the protein CASSLSQFNQPQHF.

This clonotype has ten or more counts. This rearrangement joins TRBV6-5 to TRBJ1-5; 9 nucleotides match TRBD1. Germline assignment: CDR1 MNHEY and CDR2 SVGAGI. V shed 2 bases and J 0 bases; nucleotides not matched to a gene: 14. This CDR3 contains 20 residues. The CDR3 DNA reads as TGTGCCAGCAGTTACCCTCCCGGGACAGGGAGCCAGTATAGCAATCAGCCCCAGCATTTT. Amino acid sequence: CASSYPPGTGSQYSNQPQHF.

In this sample, this clonotype turned up many times. This chain connects TRBV28 to TRBJ2-1; 7 bases align to TRBD2. After removal of 3 bases from V and 7 bases from J, the junction contained 9 bases not matched to a gene. The germline V gene encodes CDR1 MDHEN and CDR2 SYDVKM. CDR3 length: 15 residues. The CDR3 protein is CASSFGAGNGNEQFF. The DNA of the CDR3 is TGTGCCAGCAGTTTTGGAGCGGGAAATGGTAATGAGCAGTTCTTC.